In its sample, the clone carrying this TCR beta chain was seen a few times. No antigen is known for it. TCRdb re-called the reads with MiXCR, one entry per CDR3 protein. The sample includes 150,000 to 160,000 distinct CDR3 sequences, around 20% of them seen just once. The data originate from a study of T cell repertoires in cytomegalovirus infection. Background on the study: TCR beta signatures that were public indicated CMV infection and matching HLA type.

This CDR3 region has 14 residues. V lost 3 bases, J lost 2 bases, and 11 bases lay in between. Germline lookup yields CDR1 DFQATT and CDR2 SNEGSKA (reference sequence). Study results and limitations: Using cumulative public TCR beta family frequency, the authors identified those who carried CMV together with the relevant HLA.

The V and J genes are TRBV20-1 and TRBJ2-1, with a tentative D call TRBD2 (6 bases). The sample taken for sequencing was PBMCs. The receptor was isolated from a human donor in good health (CMV status not recorded). Some clones in this sample may be carry-over from other donors' samples. The CDR3 sequence is CSASSRRAYNEQFF. The CDR3 DNA reads as TGCAGTGCTAGCTCCAGGAGGGCCTACAATGAGCAGTTCTTC.